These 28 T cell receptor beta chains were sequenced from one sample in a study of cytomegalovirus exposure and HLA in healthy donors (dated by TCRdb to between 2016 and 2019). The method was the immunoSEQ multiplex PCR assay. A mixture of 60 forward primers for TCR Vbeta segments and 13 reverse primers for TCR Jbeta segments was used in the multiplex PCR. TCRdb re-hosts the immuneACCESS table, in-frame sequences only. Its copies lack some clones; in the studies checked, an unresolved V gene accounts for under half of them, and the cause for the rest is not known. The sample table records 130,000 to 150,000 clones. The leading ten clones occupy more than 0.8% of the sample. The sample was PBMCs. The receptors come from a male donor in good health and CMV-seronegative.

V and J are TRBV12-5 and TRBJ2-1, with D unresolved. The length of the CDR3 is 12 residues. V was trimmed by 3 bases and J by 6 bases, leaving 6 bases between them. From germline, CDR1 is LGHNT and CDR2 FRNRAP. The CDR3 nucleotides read TGTGCTAGTGGTTTTCTAGGCAATGAGCAGTTCTTC. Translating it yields CASGFLGNEQFF. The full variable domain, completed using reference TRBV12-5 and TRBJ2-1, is DARVTQTPRHKVTEMGQEVTMRCQPILGHNTVFWYRQTMMQGLELLAYFRNRAPLDDSGMPKDRFSAEMPDATLATLKIQPSEPRDSAVYFCASGFLGNEQFFGPGTRLTVL.

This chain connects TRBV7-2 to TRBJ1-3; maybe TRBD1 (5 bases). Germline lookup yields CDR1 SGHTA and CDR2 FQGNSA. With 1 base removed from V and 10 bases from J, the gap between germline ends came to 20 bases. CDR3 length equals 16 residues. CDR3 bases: TGTGCCAGCAGCTTAGAGCATGCAGGGATCCAACGGACCATATATTTT. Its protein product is CASSLEHAGIQRTIYF. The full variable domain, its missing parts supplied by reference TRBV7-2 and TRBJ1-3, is GAGVSQSPSNKVTEKGKDVELRCDPISGHTALYWYRQSLGQGLEFLIYFQGNSAPDKSGLPSDRFSAERTGGSVSTLTIQRTQQEDSAVYLCASSLEHAGIQRTIYFGEGSWLTVV.

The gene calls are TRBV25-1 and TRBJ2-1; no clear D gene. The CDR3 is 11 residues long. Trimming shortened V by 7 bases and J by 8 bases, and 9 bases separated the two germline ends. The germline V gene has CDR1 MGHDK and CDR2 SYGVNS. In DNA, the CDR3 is TGTGCCAGCACCAATCGCGATGAGCAGTTCTTC. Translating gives CASTNRDEQFF.

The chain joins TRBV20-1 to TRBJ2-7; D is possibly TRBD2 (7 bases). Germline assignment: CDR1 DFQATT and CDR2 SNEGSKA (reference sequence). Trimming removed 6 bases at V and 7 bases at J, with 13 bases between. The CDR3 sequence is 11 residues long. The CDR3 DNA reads TGCAGTGCCAGGGGAGGGTGGGAGCAGTACTTC. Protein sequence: CSARGGWEQYF.

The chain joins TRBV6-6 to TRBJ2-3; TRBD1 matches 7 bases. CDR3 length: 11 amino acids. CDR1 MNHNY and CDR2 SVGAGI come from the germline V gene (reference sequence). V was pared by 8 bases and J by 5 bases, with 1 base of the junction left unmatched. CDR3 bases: TGTGCCAGCGCAGGGGGAGATACGCAGTATTTT. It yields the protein CASAGGDTQYF.

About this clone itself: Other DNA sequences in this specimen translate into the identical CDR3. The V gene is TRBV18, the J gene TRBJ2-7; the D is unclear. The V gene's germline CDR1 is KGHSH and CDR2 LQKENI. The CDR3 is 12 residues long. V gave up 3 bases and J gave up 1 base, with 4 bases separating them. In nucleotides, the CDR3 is TGTGCCAGCTCACCCAGTTCCTACGAGCAGTACTTC. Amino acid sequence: CASSPSSYEQYF.

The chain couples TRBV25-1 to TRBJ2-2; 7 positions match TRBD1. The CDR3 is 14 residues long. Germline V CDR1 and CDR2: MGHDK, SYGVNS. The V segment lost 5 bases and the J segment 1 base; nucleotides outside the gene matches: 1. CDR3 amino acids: CASSRQGNTGELFF. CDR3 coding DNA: TGTGCCAGCAGTAGACAGGGGAACACCGGGGAGCTGTTTTTT.

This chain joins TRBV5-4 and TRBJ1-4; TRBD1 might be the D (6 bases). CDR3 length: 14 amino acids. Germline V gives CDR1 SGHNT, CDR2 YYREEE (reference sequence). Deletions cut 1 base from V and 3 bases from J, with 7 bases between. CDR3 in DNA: TGTGCCAGCAGCTTGCAGGGGTCTAATGAAAAACTGTTTTTT. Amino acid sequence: CASSLQGSNEKLFF.

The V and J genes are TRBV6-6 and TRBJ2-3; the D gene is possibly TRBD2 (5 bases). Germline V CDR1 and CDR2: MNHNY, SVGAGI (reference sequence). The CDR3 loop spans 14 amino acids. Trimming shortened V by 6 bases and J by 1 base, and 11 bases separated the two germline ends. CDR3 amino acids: CASSPGVRTDTQYF. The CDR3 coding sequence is TGTGCCAGCAGCCCCGGGGTTCGCACAGATACGCAGTATTTT.

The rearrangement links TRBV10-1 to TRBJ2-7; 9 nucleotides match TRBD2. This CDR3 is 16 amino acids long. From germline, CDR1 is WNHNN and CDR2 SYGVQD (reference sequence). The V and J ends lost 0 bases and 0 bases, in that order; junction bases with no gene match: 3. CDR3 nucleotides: TGCGCCAGCAGTGAGTCGACTAGCGGTTTCTCCTACGAGCAGTACTTC. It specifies CASSESTSGFSYEQYF.

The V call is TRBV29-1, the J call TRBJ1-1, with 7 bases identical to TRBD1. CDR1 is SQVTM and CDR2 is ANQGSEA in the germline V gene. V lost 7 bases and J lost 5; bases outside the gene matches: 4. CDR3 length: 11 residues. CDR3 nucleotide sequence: TGCAGCGGGACAGGCGGGACTGAAGCTTTCTTT. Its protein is CSGTGGTEAFF.

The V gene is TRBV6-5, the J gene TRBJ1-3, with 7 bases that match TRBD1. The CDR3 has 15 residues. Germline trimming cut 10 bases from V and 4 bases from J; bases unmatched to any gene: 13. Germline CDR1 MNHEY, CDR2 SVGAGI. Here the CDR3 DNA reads TGTGCCACCCACTCCGACAGGGTCTCCGGAAACACCATATATTTT. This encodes CATHSDRVSGNTIYF.

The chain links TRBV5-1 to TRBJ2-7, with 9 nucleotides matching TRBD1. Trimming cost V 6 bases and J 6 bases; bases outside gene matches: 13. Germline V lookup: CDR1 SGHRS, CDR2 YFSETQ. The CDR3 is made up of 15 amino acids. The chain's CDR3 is CASTSLGQGILEQYF. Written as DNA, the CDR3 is TGCGCCAGCACCTCGCTCGGACAGGGGATTCTCGAGCAGTACTTC.

This CDR3 reads CASKPGQQRTDTQYF. DNA for the CDR3: TGTGCCAGTAAACCGGGACAGCAAAGGACAGATACGCAGTATTTT. The chain couples TRBV19 to TRBJ2-3; 7 bases match TRBD1. With 7 bases clipped from V and 3 bases from J, the junction kept 10 bases outside the gene matches. This CDR3 is 15 amino acids long. The germline V gene has CDR1 LNHDA and CDR2 SQIVND (reference sequence).

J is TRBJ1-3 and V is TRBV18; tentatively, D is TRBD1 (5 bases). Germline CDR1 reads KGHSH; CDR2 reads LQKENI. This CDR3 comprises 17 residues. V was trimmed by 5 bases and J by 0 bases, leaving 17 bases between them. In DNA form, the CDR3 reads TGTGCCAGCTCAACAACCGGGACTCCAACCTCTGGAAACACCATATATTTT. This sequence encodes CASSTTGTPTSGNTIYF.

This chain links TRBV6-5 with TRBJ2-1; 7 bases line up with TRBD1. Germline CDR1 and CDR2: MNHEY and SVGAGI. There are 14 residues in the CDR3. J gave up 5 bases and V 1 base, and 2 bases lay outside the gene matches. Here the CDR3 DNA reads TGTGCCAGCAGTTACTGGGACAGCAACAATGAGCAGTTCTTC. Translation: CASSYWDSNNEQFF.

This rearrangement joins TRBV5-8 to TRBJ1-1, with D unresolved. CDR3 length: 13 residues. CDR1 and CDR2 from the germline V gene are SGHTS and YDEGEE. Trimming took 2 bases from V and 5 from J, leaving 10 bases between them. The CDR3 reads CASSFPRRTEAFF. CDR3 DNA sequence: TGTGCCAGCAGCTTCCCCCGGAGGACTGAAGCTTTCTTT.

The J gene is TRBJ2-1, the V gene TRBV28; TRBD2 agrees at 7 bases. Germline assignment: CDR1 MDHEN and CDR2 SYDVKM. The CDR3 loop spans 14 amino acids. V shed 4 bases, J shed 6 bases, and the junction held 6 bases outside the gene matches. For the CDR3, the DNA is TGTGCCAGCAGTTCCTTTGGGGGGGGCAATGAGCAGTTCTTC. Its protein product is CASSSFGGGNEQFF.

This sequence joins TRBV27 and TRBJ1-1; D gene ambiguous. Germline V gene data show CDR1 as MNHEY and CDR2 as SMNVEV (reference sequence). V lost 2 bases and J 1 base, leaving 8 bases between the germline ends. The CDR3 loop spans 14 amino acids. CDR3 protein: CASSLEGRNTEAFF. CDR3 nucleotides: TGTGCCAGCAGTTTAGAGGGCAGGAACACTGAAGCTTTCTTT.

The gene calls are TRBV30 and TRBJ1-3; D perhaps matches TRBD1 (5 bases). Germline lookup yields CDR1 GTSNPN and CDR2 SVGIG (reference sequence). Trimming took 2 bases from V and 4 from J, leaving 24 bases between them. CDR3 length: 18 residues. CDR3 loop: CAWSFGTFPAEPGNTIYF. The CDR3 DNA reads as TGTGCCTGGAGTTTCGGGACTTTCCCCGCTGAACCCGGAAACACCATATATTTT.

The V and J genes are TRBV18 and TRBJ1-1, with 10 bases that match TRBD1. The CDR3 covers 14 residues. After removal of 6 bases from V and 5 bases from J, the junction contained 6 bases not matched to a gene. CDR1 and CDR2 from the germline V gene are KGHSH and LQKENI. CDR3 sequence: CASSGQGKGTEAFF. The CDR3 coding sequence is TGTGCCAGCTCGGGACAGGGGAAAGGTACTGAAGCTTTCTTT.

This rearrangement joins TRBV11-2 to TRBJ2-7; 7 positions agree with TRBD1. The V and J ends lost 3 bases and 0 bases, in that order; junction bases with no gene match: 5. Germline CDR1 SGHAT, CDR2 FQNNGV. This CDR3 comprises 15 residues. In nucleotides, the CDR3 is TGTGCCAGCAGCTTGACAGGGACCCACTCCTACGAGCAGTACTTC. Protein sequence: CASSLTGTHSYEQYF.

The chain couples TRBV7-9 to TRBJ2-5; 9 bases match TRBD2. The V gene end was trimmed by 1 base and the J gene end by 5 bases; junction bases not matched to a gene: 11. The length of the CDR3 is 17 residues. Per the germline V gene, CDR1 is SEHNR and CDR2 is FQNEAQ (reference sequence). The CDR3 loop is CASSLEVSERGVETQYF. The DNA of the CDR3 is TGTGCCAGCAGCTTAGAGGTTTCGGAGCGGGGGGTTGAGACCCAGTACTTC. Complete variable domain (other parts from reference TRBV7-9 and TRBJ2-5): DTGVSQNPRHKITKRGQNVTFRCDPISEHNRLYWYRQTLGQGPEFLTYFQNEAQLEKSRLLSDRFSAERPKGSFSTLEIQRTEQGDSAMYLCASSLEVSERGVETQYFGPGTRLLVL.

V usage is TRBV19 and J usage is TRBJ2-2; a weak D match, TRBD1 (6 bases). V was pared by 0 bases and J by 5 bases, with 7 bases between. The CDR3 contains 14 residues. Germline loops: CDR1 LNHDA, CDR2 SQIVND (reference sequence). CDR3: CASSIEQGTGELFF. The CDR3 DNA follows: TGTGCCAGTAGTATAGAACAGGGAACCGGGGAGCTGTTTTTT.

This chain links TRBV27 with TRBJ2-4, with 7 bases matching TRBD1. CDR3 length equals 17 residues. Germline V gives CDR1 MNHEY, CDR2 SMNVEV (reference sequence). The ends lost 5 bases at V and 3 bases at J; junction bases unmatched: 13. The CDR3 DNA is TGTGCCAGCAGTCCGAACTCCGACAGGGTTTTCAAAAACATTCAGTACTTC. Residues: CASSPNSDRVFKNIQYF.

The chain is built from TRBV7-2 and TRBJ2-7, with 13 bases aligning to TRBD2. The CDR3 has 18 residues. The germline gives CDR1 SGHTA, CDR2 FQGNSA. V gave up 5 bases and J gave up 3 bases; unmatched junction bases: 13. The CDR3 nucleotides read TGTGCCAGCAGCCTACTACCGTTGACTAGCGGGGGGAGCTACGAGCAGTACTTC. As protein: CASSLLPLTSGGSYEQYF.

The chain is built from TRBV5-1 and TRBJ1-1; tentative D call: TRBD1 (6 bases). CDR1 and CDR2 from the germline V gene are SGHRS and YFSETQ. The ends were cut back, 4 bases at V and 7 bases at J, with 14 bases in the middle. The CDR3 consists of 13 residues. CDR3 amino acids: CASSRGQFNEAFF. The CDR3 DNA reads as TGCGCCAGCAGCCGCGGACAGTTTAATGAAGCTTTCTTT.

This CDR3 reads CASRRQGSGANVLTF. The CDR3 region has the DNA TGTGCCAGTAGAAGACAGGGGTCTGGGGCCAACGTCCTGACTTTC. The chain couples TRBV19 to TRBJ2-6; the match to TRBD1 covers 8 bases. Losses at the gene ends were 6 bases for V and 1 base for J; bases not matched to a gene: 2. Germline V gene data show CDR1 as LNHDA and CDR2 as SQIVND (reference sequence). There are 15 residues in the CDR3.